Presented here are 28 T cell receptor beta chains from one specimen sequenced in a study of a mutant IDH1 vaccine in newly diagnosed glioma. What these receptors recognize is not known. The time point denotes: week 35, safety follow-up. Topical imiquimod was applied with each vaccine dose, which held 300 ug of mutant IDH1 20-mer peptide. Repertoires were generated with immunoSEQ multiplex PCR, while TCRdb's copy carries only in-frame clones and drops some. The sample consists of roughly 64,000 clones, about 74% of them appearing once. The specimen was PBMCs, collected from a glioma patient whose treatment included an IDH1 peptide vaccine. The origin of the receptors is a man aged 50-59 years with glioma.

Here the CDR3 reads CASSLGGEFHQPQHF. The CDR3 DNA reads as TGCGCCAGCAGCTTGGGGGGGGAGTTCCATCAGCCCCAGCATTTT. This chain uses TRBV5-1 with TRBJ1-5; TRBD1 might be the D (5 bases). CDR3 length equals 15 residues. Germline V gene lookup returns CDR1 SGHRS and CDR2 YFSETQ. Trimming removed 0 bases from V and 5 bases from J, with 12 bases in between. The entire variable domain, with the rest obtained from reference TRBV5-1 and TRBJ1-5, is as follows: KAGVTQTPRYLIKTRGQQVTLSCSPISGHRSVSWYQQTPGQGLQFLFEYFSETQRNKGNFPGRFSGRQFSNSRSEMNVSTLELGDSALYLCASSLGGEFHQPQHFGDGTRLSIL.

The chain is built from TRBV7-8 and TRBJ1-2, with 9 bases matching TRBD1. CDR3 length: 15 residues. Trimming cost V 3 bases and J 8 bases; bases outside gene matches: 10. The germline gives CDR1 SGHVS, CDR2 FQNEAQ. The DNA of the CDR3 is TGTGCCAGCAGCTTGGCTCCGGGACAGGGACGCGGCTACACCTTC. Its translation: CASSLAPGQGRGYTF. The full variable domain, its missing parts supplied by reference TRBV7-8 and TRBJ1-2, is GAGVSQSPRYKVAKRGQDVALRCDPISGHVSLFWYQQALGQGPEFLTYFQNEAQLDKSGLPSDRFFAERPEGSVSTLKIQRTQQEDSAVYLCASSLAPGQGRGYTFGSGTRLTVV.

The chain employs TRBV9 and TRBJ2-3; 11 bases match TRBD2. This CDR3 has 15 residues. The V gene's germline CDR1 is SGDLS and CDR2 YYNGEE. The junction had 7 bases not matched to a gene; V was cut back by 4 bases and J by 6 bases. Here the CDR3 DNA reads TGTGCCAGCAGCATCATAGCGGGGGGGCCGGATACGCAGTATTTT. Translating gives CASSIIAGGPDTQYF.

The rearrangement uses TRBV20-1 and TRBJ1-2; D is unclear. This CDR3 comprises 11 residues. CDR1 and CDR2 from the germline V gene are DFQATT and SNEGSKA (reference sequence). V lost 3 bases and J lost 2, with 4 bases in between. This chain's CDR3 is CSARDNYGYTF. The CDR3 nucleotides read TGCAGTGCTAGGGACAACTATGGCTACACCTTC.

The chain is built from TRBV4-1 and TRBJ2-1; 8 bases align to TRBD2. Trimming took 1 base from V and 3 from J; bases not matched to a gene: 5. Germline CDR1 reads MGHRA; CDR2 reads YSYEKL. The CDR3 consists of 16 residues. DNA for the CDR3: TGCGCCAGCAGCCAAGTGCCGGGGGGGGACTACAATGAGCAGTTCTTC. Protein: CASSQVPGGDYNEQFF.

To note about this clone: One junction end does not reproduce the germline sequence, and a read error may be involved. The V gene is TRBV7-7, the J gene TRBJ2-7; a weak D match, TRBD2 (5 bases). The CDR3 totals 13 residues. Looked up from germline, CDR1 is SSHAT and CDR2 is FNYEAQ (reference sequence). The CDR3 sequence is CASSVGISYEQYF. Written as DNA, the CDR3 is TGTGCTAGCAGCGTCGGGATTAGCTACGAGCAGTACTTC.

The chain uses TRBV7-9 and TRBJ1-1; TRBD1 agrees at 7 bases. V shed 2 bases and J 4 bases; nucleotides not matched to a gene: 10. CDR1 SEHNR and CDR2 FQNEAQ come from the germline V gene (reference sequence). This CDR3 region has 16 residues. CDR3 in amino acids: CASSLKPGGKVTEAFF. CDR3 nucleotide sequence: TGTGCCAGCAGCTTAAAGCCAGGGGGAAAGGTCACTGAAGCTTTCTTT.

The chain recombines TRBV2 with TRBJ1-5; D gene ambiguous. Germline lookup yields CDR1 SNHLY and CDR2 FYNNEI. Trimming shortened V by 5 bases and J by 6 bases, and 11 bases separated the two germline ends. The CDR3 runs 13 residues. CDR3: CASSSLGSQPQHF. In DNA form, the CDR3 reads TGTGCCAGCAGTAGCCTAGGATCTCAGCCCCAGCATTTT.

Here the CDR3 reads CASSPRQGDNSPLHF. CDR3 nucleotide sequence: TGTGCCAGCAGCCCAAGACAGGGAGATAATTCACCCCTCCACTTT. The chain employs TRBV5-4 and TRBJ1-6, with 7 bases that match TRBD1. The CDR3 runs to 15 residues. Germline CDR1 reads SGHNT; CDR2 reads YYREEE (reference sequence). V shed 4 bases, J shed 5 bases, and the junction held 6 bases outside the gene matches. Complete variable domain (other parts from reference TRBV5-4 and TRBJ1-6): ETGVTQSPTHLIKTRGQQVTLRCSSQSGHNTVSWYQQALGQGPQFIFQYYREEENGRGNFPPRFSGLQFPNYSSELNVNALELDDSALYLCASSPRQGDNSPLHFGNGTRLTVT.

V usage is TRBV19 and J usage is TRBJ2-2; the D call may be TRBD1 or TRBD2 (7 bases each). This CDR3 spans 15 amino acids. Trimming stripped 7 bases from V and 7 bases from J, with 19 bases between. Germline lookup yields CDR1 LNHDA and CDR2 SQIVND (reference sequence). DNA for the CDR3: TGTGCCAGTACCCAGGGGGGGGGACAACACGGGGAGCTGTTTTTT. Amino acid sequence: CASTQGGGQHGELFF.

This chain joins TRBV7-2 and TRBJ2-1; D is possibly TRBD1 (5 bases). Looked up from germline, CDR1 is SGHTA and CDR2 is FQGNSA. The V end lost 1 base, the J end lost 8 bases, and 12 bases lay between the germline ends. This CDR3 comprises 14 residues. DNA for the CDR3: TGTGCCAGCAGCTTAGTCCAGGGCTTGGATGAGCAGTTCTTC. It encodes CASSLVQGLDEQFF.

Comment on this clone: Other nucleotide sequences in the sample specify the same CDR3. The CDR3 DNA follows: TGCAGTGCTAGTCAGGGCCATGAGCAGTTCTTC. Translated, it gives CSASQGHEQFF. The chain couples TRBV20-1 to TRBJ2-1; possible D gene TRBD1, 5 bases. Germline loops: CDR1 DFQATT, CDR2 SNEGSKA (reference sequence). Trimming removed 3 bases from V and 8 bases from J, with 8 bases in between. CDR3 size: 11 residues.

The chain has TRBV9 and TRBJ2-1; 9 bases agree with TRBD1. The V segment lost 0 bases and the J segment 1 base; nucleotides outside the gene matches: 2. The germline V gene encodes CDR1 SGDLS and CDR2 YYNGEE. The CDR3 contains 16 residues. The CDR3 sequence is CASSVVGTGSYNEQFF. CDR3 bases: TGTGCCAGCAGCGTAGTGGGGACAGGGTCCTACAATGAGCAGTTCTTC. Drawing the rest from reference TRBV9 and TRBJ2-1, the complete variable domain is DSGVTQTPKHLITATGQRVTLRCSPRSGDLSVYWYQQSLDQGLQFLIQYYNGEERAKGNILERFSAQQFPDLHSELNLSSLELGDSALYFCASSVVGTGSYNEQFFGPGTRLTVL.

The gene calls are TRBV9 and TRBJ2-4; D possibly corresponds to TRBD1 (6 bases). Trimming took 4 bases from V and 9 from J, leaving 14 bases between them. The CDR3 has 13 residues. From germline, CDR1 is SGDLS and CDR2 YYNGEE. The CDR3 sequence is CASSPDSFSIQYF. The CDR3 region has the DNA TGTGCCAGCAGCCCGGACAGTTTTAGCATTCAGTACTTC.

This clone ranks as medium-sized. The rearrangement joins TRBV30 to TRBJ1-1; unclear D gene. CDR3 length: 12 amino acids. Germline loops: CDR1 GTSNPN, CDR2 SVGIG (reference sequence). V lost 0 bases, J lost 1 base, and 3 bases lay in between. DNA of the CDR3: TGTGCCTGGAGTGTGGGGAACACTGAAGCTTTCTTT. It is translated as CAWSVGNTEAFF.

The genes are TRBV13 and TRBJ2-2, with a possible D match to TRBD2 (5 bases). Germline-derived CDR1 and CDR2 are PRHDT and FYEKMQ (reference sequence). Trimming shortened V by 1 base and J by 4 bases, and 13 bases separated the two germline ends. This CDR3 spans 16 amino acids. In nucleotides, the CDR3 is TGTGCCAGCAGCTTAGCTTCTGGGCGGGCCACCGGGGAGCTGTTTTTT. Protein: CASSLASGRATGELFF.

The sample holds a few counts of this clone. V is TRBV4-3 and J is TRBJ1-1; perhaps TRBD1 as D (6 bases). Germline CDR1 and CDR2: LGHNA and YSLEER. Trimming shortened V by 3 bases and J by 1 base, and 12 bases separated the two germline ends. The CDR3 is 15 residues long. This chain's CDR3 is CASSQYRAENTEAFF. CDR3 nucleotide sequence: TGCGCCAGCAGCCAGTACAGGGCGGAGAACACTGAAGCTTTCTTT.

The rearrangement joins TRBV18 to TRBJ2-2; the D is unclear. The CDR3 runs to 15 residues. Between the trimmed V and J ends, which lost 3 bases and 5 bases, there was a span of 13 bases. Germline assignment: CDR1 KGHSH and CDR2 LQKENI. The CDR3 DNA reads as TGTGCCAGCTCACCTTACCGCGGAGAAACCGGGGAGCTGTTTTTT. This sequence encodes CASSPYRGETGELFF.

This clone showed up just a few times. The rearrangement joins TRBV5-6 to TRBJ2-1; tentative D call: TRBD2 (5 bases). CDR3 length: 14 amino acids. The V end was cut by 5 bases, the J end by 10 bases, with 19 bases between. Germline V lookup: CDR1 SGHDT, CDR2 YYEEEE. CDR3 in amino acids: CASRFYGLATEQFF. CDR3 nucleotide sequence: TGTGCCAGCAGGTTCTACGGACTCGCGACGGAGCAGTTCTTC.

V gene TRBV19 combines with J gene TRBJ1-1; 10 bases fit TRBD1. From germline, CDR1 is LNHDA and CDR2 SQIVND (reference sequence). Trimming cost V 3 bases and J 4 bases; bases outside gene matches: 2. CDR3 size: 14 residues. The CDR3 loop is CASSIRDRGTEAFF. In nucleotides, the CDR3 is TGTGCCAGTAGTATCCGGGACAGGGGCACTGAAGCTTTCTTT.

This chain links TRBV6-7 with TRBJ2-7, with no clear D. TRBV6-7 is filed as an ORF, its function uncertain. Trimming stripped 0 bases from V and 4 bases from J, with 10 bases between. CDR3 length: 14 residues. The CDR3 sequence: CASSYSARKYEQYF. CDR3 DNA sequence: TGTGCCAGCAGTTACTCGGCCAGAAAATACGAGCAGTACTTC.

This chain links TRBV5-8 with TRBJ2-6; 10 bases are a match to TRBD1. Germline V gene data show CDR1 as SGHTS and CDR2 as YDEGEE. Germline trimming cut 4 bases from V and 3 bases from J; bases unmatched to any gene: 10. This CDR3 spans 18 amino acids. The CDR3 reads CASSISQGQGFGANVLTF. In nucleotides, the CDR3 is TGTGCCAGCAGCATCAGCCAGGGACAGGGGTTTGGGGCCAACGTCCTGACTTTC.

A single count supports this clone. The chain carries TRBV27 and TRBJ2-2; D uncertain. CDR3 length equals 15 residues. CDR1 is MNHEY and CDR2 is SMNVEV in the germline V gene (reference sequence). The V end lost 8 bases, the J end lost 4 bases, and 17 bases lay between the germline ends. CDR3 loop: CASGIGRVATGELFF. The CDR3 DNA reads as TGTGCCAGCGGGATCGGTCGAGTAGCCACCGGGGAGCTGTTTTTT.

The chain has TRBV10-3 and TRBJ1-2; TRBD1 is a possible D gene (6 bases). V lost 4 bases to trimming and J lost 2 bases, with 11 bases between them. The CDR3 spans 14 residues. The germline V gene has CDR1 ENHRY and CDR2 SYGVKD. Here the CDR3 reads CAISVGGSNYGYTF. Here the CDR3 DNA reads TGTGCCATCAGTGTAGGGGGGTCCAACTATGGCTACACCTTC.

The chain recombines TRBV11-2 with TRBJ2-7; no reliable D call. The germline CDR1 and CDR2 sequences are SGHAT and FQNNGV. This CDR3 has 14 residues. V was clipped by 3 bases and J by 0 bases, with 9 bases between them. CDR3 in amino acids: CASSLRLSSYEQYF. CDR3 DNA sequence: TGTGCCAGCAGCTTGAGACTTAGCTCCTACGAGCAGTACTTC.

This chain uses TRBV5-1 with TRBJ1-1; D not certain. CDR3 length: 14 residues. V lost 4 bases, J lost 5 bases, and 15 bases lay in between. Germline lookup yields CDR1 SGHRS and CDR2 YFSETQ. CDR3 sequence reads: CASSVTKGWTEAFF. The CDR3 DNA follows: TGCGCCAGCAGCGTAACAAAAGGTTGGACTGAAGCTTTCTTT.

This clone was detected once. V is TRBV18 and J is TRBJ1-2, with D possibly TRBD1 on 6 matching bases. Trimming pared 5 bases from V and 2 bases from J, leaving 18 bases between. The length of the CDR3 is 16 residues. Germline V lookup: CDR1 KGHSH, CDR2 LQKENI. CDR3 coding DNA: TGTGCCAGCTCATCCGGAGGGGGGACCCAGAACTATGGCTACACCTTC. Encoded protein: CASSSGGGTQNYGYTF. The full variable domain, rest sourced from reference TRBV18 and TRBJ1-2, is NAGVMQNPRHLVRRRGQEARLRCSPMKGHSHVYWYRQLPEEGLKFMVYLQKENIIDESGMPKERFSAEFPKEGPSILRIQQVVRGDSAAYFCASSSGGGTQNYGYTFGSGTRLTVV.

About this clone: One junction end disagrees with the germline gene, perhaps due to a read error. This chain connects TRBV7-7 to TRBJ2-1, with 7 bases lining up with TRBD1. CDR3 length: 12 amino acids. Germline lookup yields CDR1 SSHAT and CDR2 FNYEAQ (reference sequence). CDR3 sequence: CASSSTDRKQFF. CDR3 coding DNA: TGTGCTAGCAGCTCAACGGACAGGAAGCAGTTCTTC. Based on the CDR3 plus reference TRBV7-7 and TRBJ2-1, the full variable domain is GAGVSQSPRYKVTKRGQDVTLRCDPISSHATLYWYQQALGQGPEFLTYFNYEAQPDKSGLPSDRFSAERPEGSISTLTIQRTEQRDSAMYRCASSSTDRKQFFGPGTRLTVL.